The 17 T cell receptor beta chains presented below share a single source sample, sequenced in a study of immune heterogeneity within non-small cell lung tumors. Template came from bulk tumor genomic DNA, at approximately 620 ng per sample. Biopsies, several per primary tumor and spaced far apart, were collected during surgery. Each patient presented with untreated, newly diagnosed non-small cell lung cancer and received curative surgery. The authors amplified TCR beta CDR3 by multiplex PCR with 32 V and 13 J primers. TCRdb reanalysed the multiplex PCR reads using MiXCR and keeps one entry per CDR3 protein. In the table there are some 30,000 distinct CDR3 sequences, about 29% of which are singletons. Sample: lung tumor tissue. Every receptor here comes from a man aged 35-49 years with non-small cell lung cancer.

This clonotype was counted many times. The chain recombines TRBV6-1 with TRBJ2-1; 12 nucleotides agree with TRBD2. Germline-derived CDR1 and CDR2 are MNHNS and SASEGT. CDR3 length equals 15 residues. With 6 bases clipped from V and 8 bases from J, the junction kept 8 bases outside the gene matches. The CDR3 region has the DNA TGTGCCAGCAGCGGATTGACTAGCGGGAGATATGAGCAGTTCTTC. The encoded protein is CASSGLTSGRYEQFF.

This chain uses TRBV6-1 with TRBJ2-1; 9 bases fit TRBD2. The CDR3 consists of 15 residues. Germline CDR1 is MNHNS and CDR2 is SASEGT. V lost 7 bases and J lost 2; bases outside the gene matches: 6. The CDR3 DNA sequence: TGTGCCAGCACCCCGTTAGCGGGAGCCTACAATGAGCAGTTCTTC. Its translation is CASTPLAGAYNEQFF.

As to this clonotype: Since a much larger clone is just one base distant, this may be a read error. The chain joins TRBV20-1 to TRBJ2-4; D is tentatively TRBD1 or TRBD2 (5 bases each). The end of the DNA aligns better with TRBJ2-1, so the J call may be wrong. This CDR3 is 14 amino acids long. Germline V lookup: CDR1 DFQATT, CDR2 SNEGSKA (reference sequence). DNA for the CDR3: TGCAGTGCTAGGAGGGTACAGGTATACAATGAGCAGTTCTTC. Translated: CSARRVQVYNEQFF.

On this clonotype: A much larger clone differs by one base, so this may be a read error. The chain recombines TRBV12-3 or TRBV12-4 with TRBJ1-5; D possibly corresponds to TRBD1 (6 bases). The CDR3 runs 16 residues. The CDR3 region has the DNA TGTGCCATCAGTTTCACCTCCCAGGGGAGCGGTCAGCCCCAGCATTTT. Its protein is CAISFTSQGSGQPQHF.

This clonotype was picked up one time. A single base separates this from a much larger clone, so it may be a read error. In DNA, the CDR3 is TGCAGTGCTAGGCCTAGCGGAGGAATCTCCGAGCAGTACTTC. Translation gives CSARPSGGISEQYF. This chain links TRBV20-1 with TRBJ2-7; 7 bases match TRBD2. The V segment lost 3 bases and the J segment 6 bases; nucleotides outside the gene matches: 11. Germline CDR1 DFQATT, CDR2 SNEGSKA (reference sequence). CDR3 size: 14 residues.

This clonotype was recorded at least ten times. CDR3 protein: CASSLVLDADYEQYF. The CDR3 DNA follows: TGTGCCAGCAGCTTAGTGCTCGACGCCGACTACGAGCAGTACTTC. This sequence joins TRBV7-2 and TRBJ2-7, with D hard to call. Trimming left V 1 base short and J 3 bases short, with 13 bases between. Germline V gene lookup returns CDR1 SGHTA and CDR2 FQGNSA. CDR3 length: 15 residues. The variable domain in full, completed from reference TRBV7-2 and TRBJ2-7, reads GAGVSQSPSNKVTEKGKDVELRCDPISGHTALYWYRQSLGQGLEFLIYFQGNSAPDKSGLPSDRFSAERTGGSVSTLTIQRTQQEDSAVYLCASSLVLDADYEQYFGPGTRLTVT.

This clonotype has at least ten counts. The chain carries TRBV6-6 and TRBJ2-3, with unresolved D. CDR3 length: 14 residues. Trimming shortened V by 0 bases and J by 4 bases, and 8 bases separated the two germline ends. The germline CDR1 and CDR2 sequences are MNHNY and SVGAGI (reference sequence). The CDR3 region is CASSYSYSPDTQYF. CDR3 bases: TGTGCCAGCAGTTACTCGTACAGTCCAGATACGCAGTATTTT.

This clonotype appeared a few times. The chain joins TRBV19 to TRBJ2-7; 10 bases agree with TRBD2. Trimming at V came to 3 bases and at J to 2 bases, leaving 4 bases not matched to a gene. Germline V gene sequence: CDR1 LNHDA, CDR2 SQIVND (reference sequence). CDR3 length: 15 amino acids. The DNA for the CDR3 is TGTGCCAGTAGTATGAGCGGGGGGGGGACCTACGAGCAGTACTTC. This gives the protein CASSMSGGGTYEQYF.

Relative to its sample, this clonotype is medium-sized (0.01 to 0.1%). The V gene is TRBV12-3 or TRBV12-4, the J gene TRBJ1-5; a possible D gene is TRBD1 (6 bases). The CDR3 contains 15 residues. Trimming stripped 3 bases from V and 10 bases from J, with 19 bases between. CDR3 protein: CASSFSRSWGRPQHF. The CDR3 DNA is TGTGCCAGCAGTTTCTCCCGGAGTTGGGGGCGACCCCAGCATTTT.

This clonotype turned up a few times. Relative to the germline gene, one junction end is altered; a read error may explain this. The gene calls are TRBV14 and TRBJ2-7; 10 bases match TRBD2. The CDR3 spans 14 residues. Per germline, CDR1 SGHDN and CDR2 FVKESK. CDR3 sequence reads: CASSQDRRTSGVSF. CDR3 nucleotides: TGTGCCAGCAGCCAAGATCGTCGGACTAGCGGAGTTAGTTTC.

About this clonotype: This CDR3 is missing its conserved last phenylalanine or tryptophan, likely due to a read error. This chain joins TRBV10-3 and TRBJ1-4, with 10 positions matching TRBD1. This CDR3 has 15 residues. J gave up 4 bases and V 4 bases, and 3 bases lay outside the gene matches. CDR1 and CDR2 (germline): ENHRY, SYGVKD. The CDR3 nucleotides read TGTGCCATCAGTGCCGGACAGGGGGATAATGAAAAACTGTTTTCT. Translation gives CAISAGQGDNEKLFS.

This clonotype was detected many times. V and J are TRBV4-2 and TRBJ1-4; D ambiguous. Trimming left V 5 bases short and J 11 bases short, with 12 bases between. CDR1 is LGHNA, CDR2 YNFKEQ, per germline. CDR3 length equals 12 residues. This chain's CDR3 is CASSDRSEKLFF. CDR3 nucleotides: TGTGCCAGCAGCGATCGGTCGGAGAAACTGTTTTTT.

This clonotype appeared many times. This chain's CDR3 is CASSSPNVGVREQFF. The CDR3 region has the DNA TGTGCCAGCAGTTCCCCGAATGTGGGAGTCAGGGAGCAGTTCTTC. The rearrangement joins TRBV27 to TRBJ2-1; possible D gene TRBD2, 5 bases. Trimming removed 4 bases at V and 10 bases at J, with 20 bases between. The CDR3 consists of 15 residues. Germline loops: CDR1 MNHEY, CDR2 SMNVEV (reference sequence).

About this clonotype: This sequence may be a read error, since a much larger clone differs from it by one base. The chain uses TRBV5-1 and TRBJ2-7, with D hard to call. Germline CDR1 SGHRS, CDR2 YFSETQ. CDR3 length: 15 amino acids. For the CDR3, the DNA is TGCGACAGCAGCTTGACCGGTTCGGGCTCCTACGAGCAGTACTTC. Translated, it gives CDSSLTGSGSYEQYF.

The chain links TRBV25-1 to TRBJ1-4; D is undetermined. In germline, CDR1 is MGHDK, CDR2 SYGVNS. This CDR3 has 12 amino acids. V shed 6 bases and J shed 7 bases, with 9 bases lying between them. CDR3 loop: CASSYGSEKLFF. DNA of the CDR3: TGTGCCAGCAGCTATGGGAGTGAAAAACTGTTTTTT.

This clonotype is medium-sized in the sample. V gene TRBV19 combines with J gene TRBJ1-5, with 7 nucleotides matching TRBD1. Germline V gene lookup returns CDR1 LNHDA and CDR2 SQIVND (reference sequence). The CDR3 is made up of 19 amino acids. J was trimmed by 0 bases and V by 4 bases; bases with no gene match: 15. The CDR3 sequence is CASSKTPRTGLGSNQPQHF. CDR3 DNA: TGTGCCAGTAGTAAAACTCCCCGGACAGGTTTAGGTAGCAATCAGCCCCAGCATTTT.

This clonotype was observed once. The chain combines TRBV12-3 or TRBV12-4 with TRBJ2-3; 8 nucleotides line up with TRBD2. There are 16 residues in the CDR3. Trimming cost V 6 bases and J 8 bases; bases outside gene matches: 16. CDR3 bases: TGTGCCAGCAGAATCGACCAAACTAGCGGCGCCGGTACGCAGTATTTT. It yields the protein CASRIDQTSGAGTQYF.